Described below is a single TCR beta chain sequence and its context. The target of this receptor is not known. Libraries came from the immunoSEQ multiplex PCR assay. TCRdb took over this immuneACCESS table, retaining in-frame rearrangements with V and J assigned. Such tables are incomplete; in checked studies, under half of the missing clones stem from an unresolved V gene, and the remainder is unexplained. For this sample, the table gives roughly 190,000 clones. In total, the top ten clones hold 2.2% of the sample. This sample is drawn from a study of control samples from healthy donors and cancer patients (dated by TCRdb to 2020 to 2021). The germline V gene sets CDR1 to SGHVS and CDR2 to FQNEAQ. V and J are truncated by 2 bases and 0 bases respectively, leaving an intervening sequence of 10 bases. Measured from the cysteine to the phenylalanine, the CDR3 is 15 residues long. Only the CDR3 portion is preserved as DNA: 45 bases, with reading frame beginning at the first base.

Specimen: blood. This TCR was recovered from a woman in her thirties in good health. This chain is built from TRBV7-8 and TRBJ1-1; a confident D gene designation cannot be given. The CDR3 amino acid sequence is: CASSLQLELNTEAFF. DNA sequence: TGTGCCAGCAGCTTACAGCTCGAGCTGAACACTGAAGCTTTCTTT.